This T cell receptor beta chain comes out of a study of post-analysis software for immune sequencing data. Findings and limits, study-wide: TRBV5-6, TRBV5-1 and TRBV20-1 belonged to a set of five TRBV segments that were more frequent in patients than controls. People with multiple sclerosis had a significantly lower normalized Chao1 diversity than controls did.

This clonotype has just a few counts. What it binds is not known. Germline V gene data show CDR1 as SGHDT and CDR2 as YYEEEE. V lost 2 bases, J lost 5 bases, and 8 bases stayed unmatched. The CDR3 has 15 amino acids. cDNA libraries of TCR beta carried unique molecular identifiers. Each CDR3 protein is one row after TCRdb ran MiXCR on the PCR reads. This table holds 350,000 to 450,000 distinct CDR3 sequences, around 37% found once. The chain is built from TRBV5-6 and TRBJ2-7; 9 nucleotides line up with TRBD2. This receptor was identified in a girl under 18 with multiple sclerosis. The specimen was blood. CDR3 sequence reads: CASSFGLAGSHEQYF. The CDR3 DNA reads TGTGCCAGCAGCTTCGGGCTAGCGGGGTCCCACGAGCAGTACTTC.